A selection of T cell receptor beta chains follows, all from one sample in a study of blood T cell repertoires in COVID-19. Assay used: immunoSEQ multiplex PCR; TCRdb lists only in-frame clones, some missing. This table has approximately 210,000 clones, roughly 80% appearing once. Sequencing was performed on peripheral blood. These receptors were collected from a human donor in a cohort sampled during active COVID-19. The CDR3 runs from the conserved cysteine through the conserved F or W. The D gene is left open where the match is weak. Clone size is stated in some rows and not others, as once, few, many or a class when expanded.

J	V	D	size	DNA	CDR3
TRBJ1-1	TRBV5-1	TRBD1	.	TGCGCCAGCAGCATACAGGGGTCGTTGAACACTGAAGCTTTCTTT	CASSIQGSLNTEAFF
TRBJ2-5	TRBV3-1/TRBV3-2	.	.	TGTGCCAGCAGCCCCACCGCAGCGACCCAACAAGAGACCCAGTACTTC	CASSPTAATQQETQYF
TRBJ2-7	TRBV7-3	.	.	TGTGCCAGCAGCTTAACACGGGAGAGGACCTACGAGCAGTACTTC	CASSLTRERTYEQYF
TRBJ1-1	TRBV20-1	.	.	TGCAGTGAAGCGAAGGTCACTGAAGCTTTCTTT	CSEAKVTEAFF
TRBJ2-7	TRBV29-1	.	.	TGCAGCGTTGTTCTTATGAGGAGCTCCTACGAGCAGTACTTC	CSVVLMRSSYEQYF
TRBJ1-4	TRBV4-1	TRBD1	.	TGCGCCAGCAGCCTTACGACAGGGGCTGAAAAACTGTTTTTT	CASSLTTGAEKLFF
TRBJ2-7	TRBV4-3	TRBD1	.	TGCGCCAGCAGCCCCGGGACAGGGGGCCCCGACGAGCAGTACTTC	CASSPGTGGPDEQYF
TRBJ1-1	TRBV6-5	.	.	TGTGCCAGCAGTTACTCGCGGAGGAACACTGAAGCTTTCTTT	CASSYSRRNTEAFF
TRBJ2-1	TRBV7-3	TRBD2	.	TGTGCCAGCAGCCTGGGACTAGCGGGAGAGCGGGAGCAGTTCTTC	CASSLGLAGEREQFF
TRBJ1-6	TRBV7-8	.	.	TGTGCCAGCAGCTTAGAAGGGGCTCTCTCACCCCTCCACTTT	CASSLEGALSPLHF
TRBJ2-7	TRBV11-2	TRBD1	once	TGTGCCAGCAGCCAAGACAGGGACTACGAGCAGTACTTC	CASSQDRDYEQYF